Listed below are T cell receptor beta chains from one sample, sequenced in a study of T cell changes during pregnancy in multiple sclerosis. Produced via immunoSEQ multiplex PCR; TCRdb's table is partial and in-frame only. The repertoire consists of about 80,000 clones, with approximately 90% occurring once and the leading ten covering under 1.5%. The sequenced sample was peripheral blood, obtained before pregnancy. These receptors were taken from a female donor with multiple sclerosis, enrolled in a pregnancy study. The CDR3 runs from the conserved cysteine through the conserved F or W. A D gene is named only where the DNA matches it firmly. The listing skips clone size in some rows; elsewhere it reads once, few, many or a size class.

>TRBJ2-7|.|.|TRBV12-5
TGTGCTAGTGGTTTGGACAGCTCCTACGAGCAGTACTTC
CASGLDSSYEQYF
>TRBJ2-3|once|TRBD2|TRBV4-1
TGCGCCAGCAGCCAAGCGGTGCTAGCGGTCTATTTGGATACGCAGTATTTT
CASSQAVLAVYLDTQYF
>TRBJ1-1|.|.|TRBV4-1
TGCGCCAGCAGCCAACCGGTTATAAACACTGAAGCTTTCTTT
CASSQPVINTEAFF
>TRBJ1-3|once|TRBD1|TRBV5-6
TGTGCCAGCAGCAGCGGGCCGGGACAGGGTTTTCGCAACACCATATATTTT
CASSSGPGQGFRNTIYF
>TRBJ1-1|.|.|TRBV7-9
TGTGCCAGCAGCCTCAGGGGCTCCACCACTGAAGCTTTCTTT
CASSLRGSTTEAFF
>TRBJ1-2|.|.|TRBV19
TGTGCCAGTAGTATTAGGGGACCGGGACTTACCTTCTATGGCTACACCTTC
CASSIRGPGLTFYGYTF
>TRBJ2-7|.|.|TRBV5-4
TGTGCCAGCAGCTGGTCGCCGTCCTATGAGGGCGAGCAGTACTTC
CASSWSPSYEGEQYF
>TRBJ1-2|.|.|TRBV27
TGTGCCAGCAGTTTCTCGACAGGATCCGGCTACACCTTC
CASSFSTGSGYTF
>TRBJ1-6|.|.|TRBV27
TGTGCCAGCAGTTTTGGACTATCCAGCGGCGATAATTCACCCCTCCACTTT
CASSFGLSSGDNSPLHF
>TRBJ2-5|.|.|TRBV6-4
TGTGCCAGCAGTGACTCGCCGGGCAGGGGCCAAGAGACCCAGTACTTC
CASSDSPGRGQETQYF
>TRBJ2-5|.|TRBD2|TRBV11-2
TGTGCCAGCAGCTTAGGGGGCGGGGGGGCTGAGACCCAGTACTTC
CASSLGGGGAETQYF
>TRBJ1-2|.|TRBD1|TRBV2
TGTGCCAGCAGTCCTACTCCGGGACAGGGACCGTCTGGCTACACCTTC
CASSPTPGQGPSGYTF
>TRBJ1-3|few|.|TRBV2
TGTGCCAGCGGGGGGGACCGTCCTGGAAACACCATATATTTT
CASGGDRPGNTIYF
>TRBJ2-7|.|TRBD2|TRBV9
TGTGCCAGCAGCGCTACTAGCGGGACATACTACGAGCAGTACTTC
CASSATSGTYYEQYF
>TRBJ1-4|.|.|TRBV11-2
TGTGCCAGCAGGAGGATCCCCGGGAGAACTAATGAAAAACTGTTTTTT
CASRRIPGRTNEKLFF
>TRBJ2-7|.|TRBD2|TRBV6-5
TGTGCCAGCAGTTACAACGGACTAGGGTACTTC
CASSYNGLGYF
>TRBJ1-2|.|TRBD1|TRBV5-1
TGCGCCAGCAGCTTAGGGACACAGGGGGCTAACTATGGCTACACCTTC
CASSLGTQGANYGYTF
>TRBJ1-2|.|TRBD1|TRBV19
TGTGCCAGTAGTCTCCGACAGGGTCACTATGGCTACACCTTC
CASSLRQGHYGYTF
>TRBJ1-2|.|.|TRBV7-9
TGTGCCAGCAGCTTTCCAGGGATAGGAGTCTATGGCTACACCTTC
CASSFPGIGVYGYTF
>TRBJ2-4|.|TRBD2|TRBV6-6
TGTGCCAGCACGACGACTAGCGGGGGCGGTGGAAACATTCAGTACTTC
CASTTTSGGGGNIQYF
>TRBJ2-1|.|.|TRBV20-1
TGCAGTGCCCAAGGGGCCAATGAGCAGTTCTTC
CSAQGANEQFF
>TRBJ1-1|.|TRBD1|TRBV30
TGTGCCTGGAGTGGACAGGGCAGGAGCACTGAAGCTTTCTTT
CAWSGQGRSTEAFF
>TRBJ2-3|.|.|TRBV5-6
TGTGCCAGCAGCTTTTCGGTTAATACGCAGTATTTT
CASSFSVNTQYF
>TRBJ1-4|.|TRBD1|TRBV6-6
TGTGCCAGCAAGGACCTGGGACAGACGAATGAAAAACTGTTTTTT
CASKDLGQTNEKLFF
>TRBJ1-6|.|TRBD1|TRBV5-5
TGTGCCAGCAGCCTCTGGGACAGGGGAACCCTTGGTAATTCACCCCTCCACTTT
CASSLWDRGTLGNSPLHF
>TRBJ2-2|.|TRBD2|TRBV2
TGTGCCAGCAGGAAGACTAGCGGGGGCAACGGGGAGCTGTTTTTT
CASRKTSGGNGELFF
>TRBJ1-1|once|TRBD1|TRBV9
TGTGCCAGCAGCCGACAGGGATACACTGAAGCTTTCTTT
CASSRQGYTEAFF
>TRBJ1-1|.|.|TRBV5-4
TGTGCCAGCAGCGAGGGCTTGGGGACTGAAGCTTTCTTT
CASSEGLGTEAFF
>TRBJ2-3|.|.|TRBV5-4
TGTGCCAGCAGCTTGGTACAGGGAGTCACAGATACGCAGTATTTT
CASSLVQGVTDTQYF
>TRBJ1-1|.|TRBD1|TRBV5-1
TGCGCCAGCAGCTTCTACAGGGGACCCTCTTCGGGGAACACTGAAGCTTTCTTT
CASSFYRGPSSGNTEAFF
>TRBJ1-2|.|.|TRBV6-5
TGTGCCAGCAGTTCAAAGAGAATGAGCTACTATGGCTACACCTTC
CASSSKRMSYYGYTF
>TRBJ2-6|.|TRBD1|TRBV10-3
TGTGCCATCAGTCCGGGACAGACCTCTGGGGCCAACGTCCTGACTTTC
CAISPGQTSGANVLTF
>TRBJ1-1|.|.|TRBV10-1
TGCGCCAGCAGTCGGGGCACTGAAGCTTTCTTT
CASSRGTEAFF
>TRBJ1-3|.|TRBD1|TRBV7-6
TGTGCCAGCAGCCAGGGGACAGGGATAGGGAACACCATATATTTT
CASSQGTGIGNTIYF
>TRBJ2-3|.|TRBD1|TRBV5-1
TGCGCCAGCAGCTTGGGTCTGGACAGGGACACAGATACGCAGTATTTT
CASSLGLDRDTDTQYF
>TRBJ1-1|.|.|TRBV5-1
TGCGCCAGCTTTGACAGTAAAGCAGGGAACACTGAAGCTTTCTTT
CASFDSKAGNTEAFF
>TRBJ2-1|.|TRBD2|TRBV30
TGTGCCTGGAGTGTACGGGGCGGGGGGGCCAATGAGCAGTTCTTC
CAWSVRGGGANEQFF
>TRBJ2-7|.|.|TRBV4-2
TGTGCCAGCAGCCTTCGCACCGGCGCGGCATACGAGCAGTACTTC
CASSLRTGAAYEQYF
>TRBJ2-2|once|.|TRBV5-1
TGCGCCAGCAGCTTGGAGGGGATGGGAACCGGGGAGCTGTTTTTT
CASSLEGMGTGELFF
>TRBJ2-2|.|.|TRBV9
TGTGCCAGCGCCCCAGACACCGGGGAGCTGTTTTTT
CASAPDTGELFF
>TRBJ1-2|.|.|TRBV6-5
TGTGCCAGCTTCTCAGGGCCACTTGCAGGCTACACCTTC
CASFSGPLAGYTF
>TRBJ1-6|few|.|TRBV7-6
TGTGCCAGCAGCTCAAGAAGGGGGATGGATTCACCCCTCCACTTT
CASSSRRGMDSPLHF